These 12 T cell receptor beta chains originate from one sample sequenced in a study of T cells in Graves' hyperthyroidism and ophthalmopathy. From RNA transcripts, TCR beta CDR3 regions were amplified. HTBI primers were the set used in a first-round RT-PCR of the TCR CDR3. TCRdb recomputed calls from the multiplex PCR reads with MiXCR, one row per CDR3 protein. Of 300,000 or so distinct CDR3 sequences listed, approximately 17% are singletons. Specimen: blood. The receptors were gathered from a young man with Graves' hyperthyroidism.

The chain links TRBV12-3 or TRBV12-4 to TRBJ2-6, with no clear D. This CDR3 is 18 amino acids long. The germline V and J ends were trimmed by 6 bases and 0 bases, with 18 bases remaining between them. CDR3 DNA sequence: TGTGCCAGCAGCAAAAGACTTGAGCCGAGCTCTGGGGCCAACGTCCTGACTTTC. It yields the protein CASSKRLEPSSGANVLTF.

The sample holds many counts of this clonotype. The chain joins TRBV28 to TRBJ2-1; TRBD2 matches 8 bases. The trim removed 4 bases at V and 4 bases at J, leaving 12 bases unmatched. This CDR3 comprises 17 residues. The germline V gene has CDR1 MDHEN and CDR2 SYDVKM. The CDR3 DNA reads as TGTGCCAGCAGTTCTGCGGGAGGCGGGAGTCTATACAATGAGCAGTTCTTC. It codes for CASSSAGGGSLYNEQFF.

This clonotype has at least ten counts. The chain carries TRBV28 and TRBJ2-1; D is unclear. The CDR3 runs to 11 residues. V was pared by 3 bases and J by 16 bases, with 13 bases between. Germline V lookup: CDR1 MDHEN, CDR2 SYDVKM. CDR3 sequence: CASSFVGSLFF. DNA of the CDR3: TGTGCCAGCAGTTTCGTCGGCTCCCTATTCTTC.

Here the CDR3 DNA reads TGTGCCAGTAGTCCACCTCGCCGAGCTCGAGACACTGAAGCTTTCTTT. Amino acid sequence: CASSPPRRARDTEAFF. The chain carries TRBV19 and TRBJ1-1; D gene unclear. This CDR3 has 16 residues. CDR1 and CDR2 (germline): LNHDA, SQIVND (reference sequence). The V end was cut by 5 bases, the J end by 3 bases, with 19 bases between.

The chain has TRBV10-3 and TRBJ1-1; a weak D match, TRBD1 (5 bases). Trimming shortened V by 11 bases and J by 3 bases, and 19 bases separated the two germline ends. CDR3 size: 14 residues. CDR1 and CDR2 from the germline V gene are ENHRY and SYGVKD. CDR3 nucleotides: TGTGCCTCCAAGGGCGGGGACGGGGACACTGAAGCTTTCTTT. Protein sequence: CASKGGDGDTEAFF.

In this sample, this clonotype turned up many times. V and J are TRBV6-2 or TRBV6-3 and TRBJ2-3, with D hard to call. Deletions cut 5 bases from V and 2 bases from J, with 14 bases between. This CDR3 spans 15 amino acids. Germline V gene sequence: CDR1 MNHEY, CDR2 SVGEGT. CDR3 amino acids: CASSTGESYTDTQYF. The CDR3 coding sequence is TGTGCCAGCAGTACGGGCGAGAGCTACACAGATACGCAGTATTTT.

The rearrangement links TRBV10-3 to TRBJ2-7, with no clear D. In germline, CDR1 is ENHRY, CDR2 SYGVKD. There are 13 residues in the CDR3. The ends were cut back, 10 bases at V and 3 bases at J, with 16 bases in the middle. CDR3 region: CATTHILSYEQYF. The CDR3, as DNA: TGTGCCACCACGCACATTTTAAGCTACGAGCAGTACTTC.

The table lists this clonotype with many counts. The chain is built from TRBV3-1 and TRBJ2-1; TRBD2 matches 8 bases. Trimming cost V 1 base and J 15 bases; bases outside gene matches: 5. The CDR3 contains 12 residues. CDR1 is LGHDT, CDR2 YNNKEL, per germline (reference sequence). CDR3 protein: CASSQGGRFVFF. For the CDR3, the DNA is TGTGCCAGCAGCCAAGGCGGGAGGTTTGTGTTCTTC.

This clonotype was detected ten times or more. The rearrangement links TRBV20-1 to TRBJ1-6, with TRBD1 as a possible D gene (5 bases). Trimming removed 4 bases at V and 11 bases at J, with 30 bases between. This CDR3 contains 18 residues. CDR1 and CDR2 from the germline V gene are DFQATT and SNEGSKA (reference sequence). The CDR3 bases are TGCAGTGCTACCCCGAATGGAGGATCGCAGGGCGGCCCGCCACCCCTCCACTTT. This sequence encodes CSATPNGGSQGGPPPLHF.

CDR3 protein: CASDTGVNTEAFF. The CDR3 nucleotides read TGTGCCAGCGATACAGGAGTGAACACTGAAGCTTTCTTT. V usage is TRBV7-2 and J usage is TRBJ1-1; weak D call: TRBD1 (5 bases). CDR1 SGHTA and CDR2 FQGNSA come from the germline V gene. The CDR3 loop spans 13 amino acids. V shed 8 bases and J shed 0 bases, with 10 bases lying between them.

As for this clonotype: A clone one base away is much larger, so this may be a read error. The chain joins TRBV6-2 or TRBV6-3 to TRBJ2-1; possible D gene TRBD1, 7 bases. This CDR3 is 16 amino acids long. Trimming removed 5 bases from V and 4 bases from J, with 18 bases in between. The germline gives CDR1 MNHEY, CDR2 SVGEGT. In nucleotides, the CDR3 is TGTGCCAGCAGTACCTTGGAGGGGGCAAAGTACAATGAGCAGTTCTTC. Its translation: CASSTLEGAKYNEQFF.

This clonotype was counted at least ten times. The V gene is TRBV11-2, the J gene TRBJ2-7; 8 nucleotides align to TRBD1. Germline-derived CDR1 and CDR2 are SGHAT and FQNNGV. V gave up 5 bases and J gave up 3 bases; unmatched junction bases: 3. The CDR3 has 13 residues. The CDR3 DNA sequence: TGTGCCAGCAGCATCGGACAGGGCTACGAGCAGTACTTC. Amino acid sequence: CASSIGQGYEQYF.